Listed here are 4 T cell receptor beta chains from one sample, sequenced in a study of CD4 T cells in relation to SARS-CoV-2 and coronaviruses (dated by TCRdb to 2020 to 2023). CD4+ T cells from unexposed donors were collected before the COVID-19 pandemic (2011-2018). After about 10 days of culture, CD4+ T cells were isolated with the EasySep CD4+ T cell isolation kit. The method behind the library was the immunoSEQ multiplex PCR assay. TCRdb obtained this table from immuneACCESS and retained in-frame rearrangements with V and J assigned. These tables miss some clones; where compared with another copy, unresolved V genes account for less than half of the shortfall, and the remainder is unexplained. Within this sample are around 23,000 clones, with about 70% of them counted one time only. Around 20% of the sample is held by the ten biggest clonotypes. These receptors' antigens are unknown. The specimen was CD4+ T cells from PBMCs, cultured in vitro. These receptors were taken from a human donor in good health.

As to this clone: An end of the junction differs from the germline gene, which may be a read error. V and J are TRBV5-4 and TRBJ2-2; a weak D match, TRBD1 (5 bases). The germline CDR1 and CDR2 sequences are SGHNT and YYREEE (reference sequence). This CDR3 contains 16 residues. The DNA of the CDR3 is TGTGCCAGCAGCTTGAAGTTCGCAGGGAACTCCGGGGAGCTGTTTTTT. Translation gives CASSLKFAGNSGELFF. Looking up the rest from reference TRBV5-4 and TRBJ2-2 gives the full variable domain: ETGVTQSPTHLIKTRGQQVTLRCSSQSGHNTVSWYQQALGQGPQFIFQYYREEENGRGNFPPRFSGLQFPNYSSELNVNALELDDSALYLCASSLKFAGNSGELFFGEGSRLTVL.

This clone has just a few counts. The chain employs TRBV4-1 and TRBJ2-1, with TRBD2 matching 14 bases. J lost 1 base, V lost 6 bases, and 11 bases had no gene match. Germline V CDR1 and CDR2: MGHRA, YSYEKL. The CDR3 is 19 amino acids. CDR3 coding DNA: TGCGCCAGCAGTCGGCCGTGGACTAGCGGGGGGCCTTCCTACAATGAGCAGTTCTTC. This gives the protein CASSRPWTSGGPSYNEQFF.

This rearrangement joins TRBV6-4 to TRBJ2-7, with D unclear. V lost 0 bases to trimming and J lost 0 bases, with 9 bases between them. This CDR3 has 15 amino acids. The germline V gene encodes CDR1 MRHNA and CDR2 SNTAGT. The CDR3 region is CASSDSGWSSYEQYF. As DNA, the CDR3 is TGTGCCAGCAGTGACTCAGGCTGGAGCTCCTACGAGCAGTACTTC.

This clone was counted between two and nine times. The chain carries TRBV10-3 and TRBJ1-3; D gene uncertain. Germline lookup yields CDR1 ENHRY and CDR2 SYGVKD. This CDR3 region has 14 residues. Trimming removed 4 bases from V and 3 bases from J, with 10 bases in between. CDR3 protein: CAISVEGVGNTIYF. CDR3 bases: TGTGCCATCAGTGTTGAAGGTGTTGGAAACACCATATATTTT.